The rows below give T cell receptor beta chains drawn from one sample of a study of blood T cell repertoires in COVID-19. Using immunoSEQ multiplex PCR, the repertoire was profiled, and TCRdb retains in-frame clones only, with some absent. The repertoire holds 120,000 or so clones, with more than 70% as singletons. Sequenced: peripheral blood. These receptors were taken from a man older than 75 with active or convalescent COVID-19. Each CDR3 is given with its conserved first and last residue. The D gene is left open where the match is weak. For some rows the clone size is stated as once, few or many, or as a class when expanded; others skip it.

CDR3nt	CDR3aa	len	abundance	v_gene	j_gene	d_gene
TGTGCCAGCAGCTCGACCGGACAGGGAATAGGGGATACGCAGTATTTT	CASSSTGQGIGDTQYF	16	once	TRBV13	TRBJ2-3	TRBD1
TGTGCCAGCAGCAAGGGCCGGGACAGGGGATACGAGCAGTACTTC	CASSKGRDRGYEQYF	15	few	TRBV21-1	TRBJ2-7	NA
TGTGCCAGCAGCCAATCGCGAGGGTATAATGAAAAACTGTTTTTT	CASSQSRGYNEKLFF	15	NA	TRBV16	TRBJ1-4	NA
TGTGCCAGCAGCCTGGGACAGGATTTCTACGAGCAGTACTTC	CASSLGQDFYEQYF	14	NA	TRBV5-4	TRBJ2-7	TRBD1
TGCAGCTCAGTCTCTGGAAACACCATATATTTT	CSSVSGNTIYF	11	NA	TRBV20-1	TRBJ1-3	NA
TGTGCCAGCAGTTACGCGGGGGGCCCCCTCGGGGAGCTGTTTTTT	CASSYAGGPLGELFF	15	NA	TRBV6-6	TRBJ2-2	TRBD2
TGTGCCAGCAGTCCTCCGGGACAGACCTACGAGCAGTACTTC	CASSPPGQTYEQYF	14	NA	TRBV27	TRBJ2-7	TRBD1
TGTGCCAGCAGCAGCGACAGGTGGGGCAATGAGCAGTTCTTC	CASSSDRWGNEQFF	14	NA	TRBV7-8	TRBJ2-1	NA
TGTGCCAGCAGCTTATCACAGGGTAACACTGAAGCTTTCTTT	CASSLSQGNTEAFF	14	NA	TRBV11-2	TRBJ1-1	NA
TGTGCCAGCAGTTACGAGACAGGGGTCAAGTCAGCTAACTATGGCTACACCTTC	CASSYETGVKSANYGYTF	18	NA	TRBV6-2/TRBV6-3	TRBJ1-2	TRBD1
TGTGCCAGCACCCCGAGAGGAGGGACAGAAAGCGAGCAGTACTTC	CASTPRGGTESEQYF	15	NA	TRBV5-4	TRBJ2-7	NA
TGCGCCAGCAGCTTGGGGCCAGCAGGGCTCTACGAGCAGTACTTC	CASSLGPAGLYEQYF	15	once	TRBV5-1	TRBJ2-7	NA
TGTGCCAGCTCGAGGGACAGCGGCTACACCTTC	CASSRDSGYTF	11	NA	TRBV18	TRBJ1-2	TRBD1
TGTGCCAGCAGTGTATATAGGGGCACTGAAGCTTTCTTT	CASSVYRGTEAFF	13	NA	TRBV2	TRBJ1-1	NA
TGCGCCAGCAGCTTGGGACAGGTCAGCGACGAGCAGTACTTC	CASSLGQVSDEQYF	14	once	TRBV5-1	TRBJ2-7	NA
TGTGCCAGCAGCGTAGGGGGGGGTGCGGATAATTCACCCCTCCACTTT	CASSVGGGADNSPLHF	16	NA	TRBV9	TRBJ1-6	NA
TGTGCCAGCAGAACCTATACTCGCGAGCAGTACTTC	CASRTYTREQYF	12	NA	TRBV28	TRBJ2-7	NA
TGCGCCAGCAGCACGGACAGGGGCTATGGCTACACCTTC	CASSTDRGYGYTF	13	NA	TRBV5-1	TRBJ1-2	TRBD1
TGTGCCAGCAGTGAAGACAGGGGGGTTACTGAAGCTTTCTTT	CASSEDRGVTEAFF	14	NA	TRBV2	TRBJ1-1	TRBD1
TGCGCCAGCAGCCAAGTAGGGACAGGGGGAGAGCAGTACTTC	CASSQVGTGGEQYF	14	NA	TRBV4-3	TRBJ2-7	TRBD1
TGCGCCAGCAGCCAGCTTGACGGGGGGAGCACAGATACGCAGTATTTT	CASSQLDGGSTDTQYF	16	NA	TRBV5-1	TRBJ2-3	TRBD2
TGTGCCAGCAGCTTAGATGCGGTCAGTAGCTACGAGCAGTACTTC	CASSLDAVSSYEQYF	15	once	TRBV11-2	TRBJ2-7	NA
TGCGCCAGCAGCTTGGGGACAGGGGGAGAGACCCAGTACTTC	CASSLGTGGETQYF	14	NA	TRBV5-1	TRBJ2-5	TRBD1
TGTGCCAGCAGTCCACGGACAGGATATAGCAATCAGCCCCAGCATTTT	CASSPRTGYSNQPQHF	16	NA	TRBV6-2/TRBV6-3	TRBJ1-5	TRBD1
TGCGCCAGCAGCTCGGGACAGGGTTCAGATACGCAGTATTTT	CASSSGQGSDTQYF	14	few	TRBV5-1	TRBJ2-3	TRBD1
TGTGCCAGCAGGGGAGGGAACGAGGGCACTGAAGCTTTCTTT	CASRGGNEGTEAFF	14	few	TRBV2	TRBJ1-1	NA
TGTGCCAGCAGCCTTTTAGCAGGGGTATCTGGAAACACCATATATTTT	CASSLLAGVSGNTIYF	16	NA	TRBV7-8	TRBJ1-3	NA
TGTGCCAGCAGCAAACGGACAGGGTTTATACTGTATGGCTACACCTTC	CASSKRTGFILYGYTF	16	NA	TRBV21-1	TRBJ1-2	NA
TGTGCCAGCAGCCCGACAGGGAACTATGGCTACACCTTC	CASSPTGNYGYTF	13	NA	TRBV9	TRBJ1-2	TRBD1
TGCAGCGTTGACGCTCTACTAGCGGGGGGGATCACAGATACGCAGTATTTT	CSVDALLAGGITDTQYF	17	NA	TRBV29-1	TRBJ2-3	TRBD2
TGTGCCAGTGGAACCTCCGGGACAGGGGGTAATTCACCCCTCCACTTT	CASGTSGTGGNSPLHF	16	NA	TRBV19	TRBJ1-6	TRBD1
TGTGCCAGCAGCTTGGAGGGGGTACGTTTCCTTGAAGCTTTCTTT	CASSLEGVRFLEAFF	15	NA	TRBV5-6	TRBJ1-1	NA
TGTGCCAGCAGCCTTAACAGAGATACGCAGTATTTT	CASSLNRDTQYF	12	NA	TRBV11-2	TRBJ2-3	NA
TGTGCCAGCAGCTTACGGTCGGACAGCGGAGATACGCAGTATTTT	CASSLRSDSGDTQYF	15	NA	TRBV11-1	TRBJ2-3	NA
TGTGCCAGCAGCCCCGGGAGAAACTATGGCTACACCTTC	CASSPGRNYGYTF	13	NA	TRBV7-2	TRBJ1-2	NA
TGTGCCAGCAGATACGATATTCAGGGCACTGAAGCTTTCTTT	CASRYDIQGTEAFF	14	NA	TRBV5-5	TRBJ1-1	NA
TGTGCCAGCAGAACTATTCGGTCGGACAGGTTCAACGAGCAGTACTTC	CASRTIRSDRFNEQYF	16	NA	TRBV11-2	TRBJ2-7	TRBD1
TGTGCCAGCAGCCCCGGACTGACAACCGGGGAGCTGTTTTTT	CASSPGLTTGELFF	14	NA	TRBV3-1/TRBV3-2	TRBJ2-2	NA
TGCGCCAGCAGTGATTGGGGACAGGGGACAGAGACCCAGTACTTC	CASSDWGQGTETQYF	15	NA	TRBV10-2	TRBJ2-5	TRBD1
TGTGCCAGCAGCGCCGGCCCAGGTTTAGAGCAGTACTTC	CASSAGPGLEQYF	13	NA	TRBV9	TRBJ2-7	NA
TGTGCCACCAGACGGGACAGTAGCTCCTACGAGCAGTACTTC	CATRRDSSSYEQYF	14	NA	TRBV15	TRBJ2-7	TRBD1
TGTGCCAGCTCATCCTCCCCTGATACGCAGTATTTT	CASSSSPDTQYF	12	NA	TRBV18	TRBJ2-3	NA
TGTGCCAGCACCCGACTAGCGGGGGGGATGAATGAGCAGTTCTTC	CASTRLAGGMNEQFF	15	once	TRBV6-5	TRBJ2-1	TRBD2
TGCGCCAGCAGCATTCTTGGGGAGGCAGATACGCAGTATTTT	CASSILGEADTQYF	14	NA	TRBV5-1	TRBJ2-3	NA
TGTGCCAGCAGCCCTCGGGACAGGGCGGATTCACCCCTCCACTTT	CASSPRDRADSPLHF	15	NA	TRBV7-2	TRBJ1-6	TRBD1
TGTGCCAGCAGCTCGGGACAGGGTGCTAATTCACCCCTCCACTTT	CASSSGQGANSPLHF	15	NA	TRBV9	TRBJ1-6	TRBD1
TGTGCCAGCAGTTACGTCAGGGGGAGAATGAACACCGGGGAGCTGTTTTTT	CASSYVRGRMNTGELFF	17	once	TRBV6-2/TRBV6-3	TRBJ2-2	TRBD1
TGTGCCAGTAGTGGACAGGGGTACGAGCAGTACTTC	CASSGQGYEQYF	12	few	TRBV19	TRBJ2-7	TRBD1
TGTGCCAGCAGGGAGCGGGGGCCCTACGAGCAGTACTTC	CASRERGPYEQYF	13	NA	TRBV28	TRBJ2-7	TRBD2
TGTGCCAGCAGTTTGAGACAGAACACCGGGGAGCTGTTTTTT	CASSLRQNTGELFF	14	NA	TRBV6-2/TRBV6-3	TRBJ2-2	NA
TGTGCCAGCAGCCAGCAGGTATCGAACACTGAAGCTTTCTTT	CASSQQVSNTEAFF	14	NA	TRBV7-9	TRBJ1-1	NA
TGTGCCATCAGTGAGCCGGGACAAGCACAAGAGACCCAGTACTTC	CAISEPGQAQETQYF	15	NA	TRBV10-3	TRBJ2-5	NA
TGTGCCAGCAGCCCGGGGGGGAACACTGAAGCTTTCTTT	CASSPGGNTEAFF	13	NA	TRBV13	TRBJ1-1	NA
TGCAGCGTCCTGGGAGCGGGGCGCTATGGCTACACCTTC	CSVLGAGRYGYTF	13	NA	TRBV29-1	TRBJ1-2	NA
TGTGCCAGCTCAGCTACAGGGGGCCGGGTGAATGAGCAGTTCTTC	CASSATGGRVNEQFF	15	NA	TRBV18	TRBJ2-1	TRBD1
TGTGCCAGTAGTATTGACAGGGGCAATCAGCCCCAGCATTTT	CASSIDRGNQPQHF	14	NA	TRBV19	TRBJ1-5	TRBD1
TGTGCCAGTAGAAACAGGGGAGCCTACGAGCAGTACTTC	CASRNRGAYEQYF	13	NA	TRBV19	TRBJ2-7	TRBD1